These 18 T cell receptor beta chains came from one sample sequenced in a study of cytomegalovirus exposure and HLA in healthy donors. Both 60 Vbeta primers and 13 Jbeta primers went into the PCR. Method: immunoSEQ multiplex PCR; TCRdb's copy keeps in-frame clones and lacks some. In all, the sample yields tens of thousands of clones. The sequencing input was PBMCs. These receptors were collected from a man in his thirties or forties in good health and CMV-seropositive.

V and J are TRBV6-5 and TRBJ1-6; D possibly corresponds to TRBD1 (5 bases). Trimming stripped 3 bases from V and 9 bases from J, with 12 bases between. CDR3 size: 14 residues. CDR1 MNHEY and CDR2 SVGAGI come from the germline V gene. The CDR3 bases are TGTGCCAGCAGTTATAGACAGTTTACTTCACCCCTCCACTTT. Its protein is CASSYRQFTSPLHF.

This chain links TRBV19 with TRBJ2-1; D might be TRBD2 (5 bases). Between the trimmed V and J ends, which lost 3 bases and 7 bases, there was a span of 13 bases. CDR3 length equals 14 residues. Per the germline V gene, CDR1 is LNHDA and CDR2 is SQIVND (reference sequence). The CDR3: CASSISGSSNEQFF. CDR3 bases: TGTGCCAGTAGTATCTCGGGGAGTAGTAATGAGCAGTTCTTC. Full variable domain (outside the CDR3, taken from reference TRBV19 and TRBJ2-1): DGGITQSPKYLFRKEGQNVTLSCEQNLNHDAMYWYRQDPGQGLRLIYYSQIVNDFQKGDIAEGYSVSREKKESFPLTVTSAQKNPTAFYLCASSISGSSNEQFFGPGTRLTVL.

The chain recombines TRBV19 with TRBJ2-3, with 9 bases matching TRBD1. Germline V gene lookup returns CDR1 LNHDA and CDR2 SQIVND (reference sequence). The CDR3 totals 16 residues. Trimming removed 4 bases from V and 4 bases from J; junction bases left unmatched: 9. Here the CDR3 reads CASSTQGASSADTQYF. CDR3 bases: TGTGCCAGTAGTACACAGGGGGCTAGCTCGGCAGATACGCAGTATTTT.

The genes are TRBV11-2 and TRBJ1-1; TRBD1 might be the D (5 bases). V lost 6 bases to trimming and J lost 5 bases, with 19 bases between them. This CDR3 has 15 amino acids. Germline CDR1 is SGHAT and CDR2 is FQNNGV. The CDR3 DNA sequence: TGTGCCAGCAGGTATTCCGCAGGGCCTTGGACTGAAGCTTTCTTT. Translated: CASRYSAGPWTEAFF.

The V gene is TRBV15, the J gene TRBJ1-1; the match to TRBD1 covers 7 bases. The CDR3 has 13 amino acids. Germline trimming cut 6 bases from V and 0 bases from J; bases unmatched to any gene: 1. Germline assignment: CDR1 LNHNV and CDR2 YYDKDF (reference sequence). CDR3 in DNA: TGTGCCACCAGTCAGGGGGTGAACACTGAAGCTTTCTTT. The encoded protein is CATSQGVNTEAFF.

The chain has TRBV5-1 and TRBJ2-7, with 7 bases that match TRBD1. The germline V gene encodes CDR1 SGHRS and CDR2 YFSETQ. V was clipped by 3 bases and J by 7 bases; unmatched bases: 16. The CDR3 length is 16 residues. Here the CDR3 DNA reads TGCGCCAGCAGCTGGGGAGACAGGGTATCGCCGGATGAGCAGTACTTC. Translating it yields CASSWGDRVSPDEQYF.

J is TRBJ2-1 and V is TRBV12-2; the table assigns TRBD1, which was not confirmed against the DNA. TRBV12-2 is a pseudogene. The CDR3 loop spans 16 amino acids. CDR3 residues: CASRSSDRGSHNEQFF. In DNA, the CDR3 is TGTGCAAGTCGCTCGTCAGACAGGGGTTCCCACAATGAGCAGTTCTTC.

CDR3 loop: CASSFIGQGETQYF. The CDR3 region has the DNA TGTGCCAGCAGTTTTATTGGGCAGGGGGAGACCCAGTACTTC. This chain links TRBV27 with TRBJ2-5; D might be TRBD1 (6 bases). The CDR3 sequence is 14 residues long. Per germline, CDR1 MNHEY and CDR2 SMNVEV (reference sequence). Trimming took 3 bases from V and 5 from J, leaving 13 bases between them.

Concerning this clone: The junction differs from germline at one of its ends, possibly a read error. This chain uses TRBV7-7 with TRBJ2-7, with 8 nucleotides matching TRBD1. The CDR3 totals 14 residues. Germline values: CDR1 SSHAT, CDR2 FNYEAQ (reference sequence). The CDR3 DNA reads TGTGCTAGCAGCTTAGACAGGGGCTCCTACGAGCAGTACTTC. Translated: CASSLDRGSYEQYF.

This chain joins TRBV7-9 and TRBJ1-3, with D hard to call. CDR3 length equals 15 residues. Germline V gene data show CDR1 as SEHNR and CDR2 as FQNEAQ (reference sequence). The ends were cut back, 5 bases at V and 1 base at J, with 12 bases in the middle. The CDR3 DNA reads as TGTGCCAGCAGCCGATTGGGGAGGTCTGGAAACACCATATATTTT. Its protein is CASSRLGRSGNTIYF.

The CDR3 nucleotides read TGTGCCAGCAGGGAGATTCTGAACACTGAAGCTTTCTTT. The encoded protein is CASREILNTEAFF. The V and J genes are TRBV11-2 and TRBJ1-1, with D uncertain. The V end was cut by 6 bases, the J end by 0 bases, with 8 bases between. Germline CDR1 and CDR2: SGHAT and FQNNGV. This CDR3 has 13 residues.

V gene TRBV5-1 combines with J gene TRBJ2-7; perhaps TRBD2 as D (6 bases). Germline V gene lookup returns CDR1 SGHRS and CDR2 YFSETQ. The CDR3 is 15 residues long. V was cut by 1 base and J by 2 bases, with 13 bases left in between. DNA for the CDR3: TGCGCCAGCAGCTTGAGGGCCGGGAGCGCCTACGAGCAGTACTTC. It specifies CASSLRAGSAYEQYF. The variable domain in full, completed from reference TRBV5-1 and TRBJ2-7, reads KAGVTQTPRYLIKTRGQQVTLSCSPISGHRSVSWYQQTPGQGLQFLFEYFSETQRNKGNFPGRFSGRQFSNSRSEMNVSTLELGDSALYLCASSLRAGSAYEQYFGPGTRLTVT.

V is TRBV15 and J is TRBJ1-2, with a weak D call TRBD1 (5 bases). With 0 bases removed from V and 1 base from J, the gap between germline ends came to 12 bases. Germline lookup yields CDR1 LNHNV and CDR2 YYDKDF (reference sequence). The CDR3 has 16 amino acids. CDR3 in amino acids: CATSREGGGVNYGYTF. The CDR3 DNA reads TGTGCCACCAGCAGAGAGGGGGGGGGAGTTAACTATGGCTACACCTTC.

J is TRBJ2-1 and V is TRBV4-1; 8 positions agree with TRBD1. CDR1 is MGHRA, CDR2 YSYEKL, per germline. CDR3 size: 15 residues. V lost 3 bases to trimming and J lost 12 bases; unmatched junction nucleotides: 13. Here the CDR3 DNA reads TGCGCCAGCAGCCACCCCACCAGACAGGGGTCCTTGCAGTTCTTC. It specifies CASSHPTRQGSLQFF.

The genes are TRBV5-1 and TRBJ2-6, with 7 bases fitting TRBD2. The CDR3 runs 17 residues. The germline CDR1 and CDR2 sequences are SGHRS and YFSETQ. The ends lost 1 base at V and 1 base at J; junction bases unmatched: 5. CDR3 sequence reads: CASSLMGGTSGANVLTF. CDR3 in DNA: TGCGCCAGCAGCTTGATGGGAGGGACTTCTGGGGCCAACGTCCTGACTTTC.

This chain links TRBV7-8 with TRBJ2-1; 12 bases line up with TRBD2. Germline-derived CDR1 and CDR2 are SGHVS and FQNEAQ. The CDR3 covers 16 residues. Trimming took 5 bases from V and 6 from J; bases not matched to a gene: 8. CDR3 nucleotides: TGTGCCAGCAGCATCCTACTAGCGGGAGGACCCAATGAGCAGTTCTTC. This sequence encodes CASSILLAGGPNEQFF. The full variable domain, completed using reference TRBV7-8 and TRBJ2-1, is GAGVSQSPRYKVAKRGQDVALRCDPISGHVSLFWYQQALGQGPEFLTYFQNEAQLDKSGLPSDRFFAERPEGSVSTLKIQRTQQEDSAVYLCASSILLAGGPNEQFFGPGTRLTVL.

The chain uses TRBV7-2 and TRBJ2-1; 7 bases align to TRBD1. CDR1 and CDR2 from the germline V gene are SGHTA and FQGNSA. The length of the CDR3 is 14 residues. V shed 2 bases, J shed 7 bases, and the junction held 5 bases outside the gene matches. CDR3 sequence reads: CASSLHRGKNEQFF. The DNA for the CDR3 is TGTGCCAGCAGCTTACACAGGGGCAAAAATGAGCAGTTCTTC.

The chain couples TRBV19 to TRBJ1-5; 8 positions agree with TRBD1. Per germline, CDR1 LNHDA and CDR2 SQIVND (reference sequence). With 5 bases clipped from V and 7 bases from J, the junction kept 7 bases outside the gene matches. The CDR3 runs to 14 residues. CDR3 nucleotides: TGTGCCAGTAGTTTAAGGCAGGGGGCGCAGCCCCAGCATTTT. The encoded protein is CASSLRQGAQPQHF.